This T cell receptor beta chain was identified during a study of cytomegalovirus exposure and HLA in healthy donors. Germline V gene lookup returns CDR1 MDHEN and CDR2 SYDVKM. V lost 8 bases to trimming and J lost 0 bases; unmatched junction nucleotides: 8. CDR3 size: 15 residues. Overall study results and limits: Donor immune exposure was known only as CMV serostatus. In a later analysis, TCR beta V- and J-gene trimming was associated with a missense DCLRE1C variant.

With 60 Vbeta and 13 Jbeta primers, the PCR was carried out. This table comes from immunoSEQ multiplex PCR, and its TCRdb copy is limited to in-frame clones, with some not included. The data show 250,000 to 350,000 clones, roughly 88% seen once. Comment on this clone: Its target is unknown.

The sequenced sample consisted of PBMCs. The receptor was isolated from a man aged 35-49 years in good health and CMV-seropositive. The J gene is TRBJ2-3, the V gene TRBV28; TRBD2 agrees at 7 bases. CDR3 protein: CASLPGGGSTDTQYF. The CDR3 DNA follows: TGTGCCAGCTTACCGGGGGGAGGCAGCACAGATACGCAGTATTTT.